Shown below are 14 T cell receptor beta chains from a single sample sequenced in a study of blood T cell repertoires in COVID-19. Only in-frame clones appear in the TCRdb table, and some are missing; sequencing was by immunoSEQ multiplex PCR. The sample records fewer than 55,000 clones, 80% to 85% being singletons. The specimen sequenced was peripheral blood. All receptors come from a human donor with acute or convalescent COVID-19. The donor label of this sample is uncertain.

V gene TRBV19 combines with J gene TRBJ2-7; weak D call: TRBD2 (6 bases). Trimming left V 7 bases short and J 7 bases short, with 11 bases between. Germline V gene sequence: CDR1 LNHDA, CDR2 SQIVND (reference sequence). CDR3 length equals 11 residues. This CDR3 is CASTGDGEQYF. The CDR3 nucleotides are TGTGCCAGTACGGGGGACGGGGAGCAGTACTTC.

This chain links TRBV2 with TRBJ1-5; a weak D match, TRBD1 (6 bases). Germline loops: CDR1 SNHLY, CDR2 FYNNEI. The CDR3 is 14 residues long. V lost 6 bases and J 4 bases, leaving 13 bases between the germline ends. CDR3 DNA: TGTGCCAGCAGCCAGGACAGTAGAAATCAGCCCCAGCATTTT. It yields the protein CASSQDSRNQPQHF.

The chain combines TRBV2 with TRBJ1-2, with D unclear. The CDR3 is made up of 14 amino acids. Trimming took off 6 bases at V and 4 bases at J, with 15 bases between the two ends. The germline V gene encodes CDR1 SNHLY and CDR2 FYNNEI. CDR3 region: CASRPTYDIYGYTF. In nucleotides, the CDR3 is TGTGCCAGCAGGCCCACATACGACATCTATGGCTACACCTTC.

The CDR3 DNA follows: TGTGCCAGCAGTTACTCGGGAGAGGGAGGCTTGGAGACCCAGTACTTC. Protein product: CASSYSGEGGLETQYF. The chain recombines TRBV6-5 with TRBJ2-5; tentative D call: TRBD2 (6 bases). Deletions cut 0 bases from V and 5 bases from J, with 16 bases between. CDR1 and CDR2 (germline): MNHEY, SVGAGI. The CDR3 contains 16 residues.

This clone was counted a single time. The rearrangement uses TRBV7-9 and TRBJ2-5, with TRBD2 matching over 14 bases. The junction had 4 bases not matched to a gene; V was cut back by 1 base and J by 0 bases. Germline V gene sequence: CDR1 SEHNR, CDR2 FQNEAQ (reference sequence). The CDR3 is 18 amino acids. CDR3 sequence reads: CASSLGLAGGSYQETQYF. The CDR3 region has the DNA TGTGCCAGCAGCTTAGGACTAGCGGGAGGGTCTTACCAAGAGACCCAGTACTTC.

The chain links TRBV19 to TRBJ1-4; tentative D call: TRBD1 (6 bases). Per the germline V gene, CDR1 is LNHDA and CDR2 is SQIVND (reference sequence). This CDR3 spans 16 amino acids. The V gene lost 4 bases and the J gene lost 7 bases, with 19 bases spanning the gap. CDR3 sequence (DNA): TGTGCCAGTAGTACCGGACAGAACATTGGGTTTGAAAAACTGTTTTTT. It specifies CASSTGQNIGFEKLFF.

Here the CDR3 reads CSVGETGVMNTEAFF. The CDR3, as DNA: TGCAGCGTTGGAGAGACAGGAGTCATGAACACTGAAGCTTTCTTT. The chain employs TRBV29-1 and TRBJ1-1; D is possibly TRBD1 (6 bases). Trimming pared 4 bases from V and 0 bases from J, leaving 15 bases between. CDR3 size: 15 residues. Germline CDR1 reads SQVTM; CDR2 reads ANQGSEA.

This clone showed up just once. The CDR3 DNA sequence: TGTGCCAGCAGCTCTACGGGCACAGATACGCAGTATTTT. It codes for CASSSTGTDTQYF. The chain couples TRBV5-6 to TRBJ2-3; D is unresolved. Germline V gene lookup returns CDR1 SGHDT and CDR2 YYEEEE. The CDR3 spans 13 residues. V shed 3 bases and J shed 1 base, with 6 bases lying between them.

This rearrangement joins TRBV7-2 to TRBJ2-3; 12 bases line up with TRBD2. Germline loops: CDR1 SGHTA, CDR2 FQGNSA. Losses at the gene ends were 3 bases for V and 1 base for J; bases not matched to a gene: 8. The CDR3 spans 18 residues. CDR3 sequence: CASSFGLAGGARTDTQYF. CDR3 nucleotides: TGTGCCAGCAGCTTTGGCCTAGCGGGAGGGGCGCGCACAGATACGCAGTATTTT.

J is TRBJ2-2 and V is TRBV12-5, with D possibly being TRBD1 (5 bases). Deletions cut 7 bases from V and 4 bases from J, with 10 bases between. The germline CDR1 and CDR2 sequences are LGHNT and FRNRAP. The CDR3 is 13 amino acids. CDR3 in DNA: TGTGCTAGTGCCCCCAGGGTCACCGGGGAGCTGTTTTTT. This encodes CASAPRVTGELFF.

Only a few counts were recorded for this clone. The chain combines TRBV15 with TRBJ1-1; the match to TRBD1 covers 7 bases. The germline V gene encodes CDR1 LNHNV and CDR2 YYDKDF (reference sequence). CDR3 length: 15 amino acids. Trimming removed 5 bases from V and 4 bases from J; junction bases left unmatched: 10. The CDR3 DNA follows: TGTGCCACCAGCCCCCGACAGGGACCCATCACTGAAGCTTTCTTT. Translated: CATSPRQGPITEAFF.

The rearrangement links TRBV2 to TRBJ2-1; D is ambiguous. Germline V gene data show CDR1 as SNHLY and CDR2 as FYNNEI. Trimming shortened V by 6 bases and J by 11 bases, and 11 bases separated the two germline ends. The CDR3 totals 11 residues. CDR3: CASSQTMKQFF. DNA for the CDR3: TGTGCCAGCAGCCAAACAATGAAGCAGTTCTTC.

The chain joins TRBV19 to TRBJ2-5; TRBD1 might be the D (5 bases). Trimming removed 5 bases at V and 0 bases at J, with 13 bases between. Germline V CDR1 and CDR2: LNHDA, SQIVND (reference sequence). CDR3 length: 15 residues. CDR3 sequence (DNA): TGTGCCAGTAGTGCACCGACAGCAGACCAAGAGACCCAGTACTTC. Translating it yields CASSAPTADQETQYF.

This chain links TRBV19 with TRBJ2-7, with 12 bases lining up with TRBD2. Germline CDR1 reads LNHDA; CDR2 reads SQIVND (reference sequence). V lost 4 bases and J lost 4; bases outside the gene matches: 2. The CDR3 has 14 amino acids. The CDR3 coding sequence is TGTGCCAGTAGTACGCTAGCGGGGGGGTACGAGCAGTACTTC. Residues: CASSTLAGGYEQYF.